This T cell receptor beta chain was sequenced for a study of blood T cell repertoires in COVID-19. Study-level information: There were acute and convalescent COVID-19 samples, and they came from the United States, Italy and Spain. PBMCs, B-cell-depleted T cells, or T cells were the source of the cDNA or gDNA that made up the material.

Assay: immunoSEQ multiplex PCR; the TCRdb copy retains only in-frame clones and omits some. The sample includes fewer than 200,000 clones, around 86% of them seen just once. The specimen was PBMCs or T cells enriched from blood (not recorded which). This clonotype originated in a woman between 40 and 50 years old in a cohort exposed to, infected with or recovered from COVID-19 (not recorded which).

In nucleotides, the CDR3 is TGTGCCAGCAGCCCCGGGACATCGTGGGGCTACACCTTC. Protein product: CASSPGTSWGYTF. The genes are TRBV12-3 or TRBV12-4 and TRBJ1-2; D may be TRBD1 (6 bases). Trimming shortened V by 6 bases and J by 8 bases, and 16 bases separated the two germline ends. The CDR3 is 13 residues long.